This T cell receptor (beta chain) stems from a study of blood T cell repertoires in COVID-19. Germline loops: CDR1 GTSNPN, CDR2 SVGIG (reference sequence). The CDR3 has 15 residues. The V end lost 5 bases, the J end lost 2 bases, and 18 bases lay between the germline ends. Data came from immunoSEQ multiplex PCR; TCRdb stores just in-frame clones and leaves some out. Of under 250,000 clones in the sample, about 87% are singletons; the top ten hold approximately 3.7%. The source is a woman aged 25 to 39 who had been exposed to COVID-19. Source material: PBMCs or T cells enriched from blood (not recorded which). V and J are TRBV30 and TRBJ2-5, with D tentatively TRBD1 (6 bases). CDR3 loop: CAWAQGESGQETQYF. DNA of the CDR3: TGTGCCTGGGCACAGGGAGAGTCGGGACAAGAGACCCAGTACTTC.